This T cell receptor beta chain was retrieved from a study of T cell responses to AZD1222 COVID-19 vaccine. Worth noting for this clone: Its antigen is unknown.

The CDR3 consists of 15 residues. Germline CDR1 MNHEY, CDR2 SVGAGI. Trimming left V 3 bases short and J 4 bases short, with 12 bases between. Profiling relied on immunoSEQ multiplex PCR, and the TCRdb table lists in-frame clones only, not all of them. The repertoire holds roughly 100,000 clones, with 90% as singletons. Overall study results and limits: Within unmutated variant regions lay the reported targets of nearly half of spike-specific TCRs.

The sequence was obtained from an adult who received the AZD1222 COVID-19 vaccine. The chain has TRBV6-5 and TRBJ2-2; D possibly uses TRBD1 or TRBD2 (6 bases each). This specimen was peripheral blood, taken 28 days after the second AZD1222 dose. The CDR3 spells CASSYEGGGTGELFF. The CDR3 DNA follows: TGTGCCAGCAGTTATGAGGGGGGCGGCACCGGGGAGCTGTTTTTT.